Below, 7 T cell receptor beta chains from the same sample are listed, as sequenced in a study of chemoradiotherapy in HPV16-positive cancers. This table comes from immunoSEQ multiplex PCR, and its TCRdb copy is limited to in-frame clones, with some not included. The sample carries approximately 15,000 clones, 88% recorded once. Sequenced here: blood, sampled from a patient who underwent chemoradiotherapy. Receptors were obtained from a human donor with HPV-associated anogenital cancer.

This clone showed up just a few times. The chain carries TRBV5-4 and TRBJ2-5; D remains ambiguous. The CDR3 length is 11 residues. Germline V gene data show CDR1 as SGHNT and CDR2 as YYREEE (reference sequence). Trimming took off 1 base at V and 5 bases at J, with 3 bases between the two ends. Here the CDR3 DNA reads TGTGCCAGCAGCTTGATGGAGACCCAGTACTTC. This encodes CASSLMETQYF.

The rearrangement joins TRBV9 to TRBJ1-2, with D unresolved. The CDR3 has 15 amino acids. Trimming took off 4 bases at V and 7 bases at J, with 20 bases between the two ends. Germline assignment: CDR1 SGDLS and CDR2 YYNGEE. CDR3 protein: CASSFAGGSTGGYTF. For the CDR3, the DNA is TGTGCCAGCAGCTTCGCCGGAGGGTCCACCGGTGGCTACACCTTC. Together with reference TRBV9 and TRBJ1-2, the CDR3 gives the full variable domain: DSGVTQTPKHLITATGQRVTLRCSPRSGDLSVYWYQQSLDQGLQFLIQYYNGEERAKGNILERFSAQQFPDLHSELNLSSLELGDSALYFCASSFAGGSTGGYTFGSGTRLTVV.

The V and J genes are TRBV28 and TRBJ2-3; perhaps TRBD2 as D (5 bases). Trimming removed 4 bases from V and 0 bases from J, with 17 bases in between. This CDR3 contains 17 residues. The germline CDR1 and CDR2 sequences are MDHEN and SYDVKM. CDR3 amino acids: CASSYDLGGRSTDTQYF. The CDR3 DNA reads TGTGCCAGCAGTTACGACCTTGGAGGTAGAAGCACAGATACGCAGTATTTT.

The gene calls are TRBV5-1 and TRBJ1-1; D gene ambiguous. The length of the CDR3 is 16 residues. CDR1 is SGHRS and CDR2 is YFSETQ in the germline V gene. V lost 1 base, J lost 1 base, and 14 bases lay in between. The DNA of the CDR3 is TGCGCCAGCAGCTTGTGGGCAGCTCTGGGGAACACTGAAGCTTTCTTT. The encoded protein is CASSLWAALGNTEAFF.

V is TRBV6-1 and J is TRBJ1-3; D may be TRBD1 (5 bases). The germline V gene encodes CDR1 MNHNS and CDR2 SASEGT. V shed 3 bases and J shed 4 bases, with 19 bases lying between them. The CDR3 contains 17 residues. CDR3: CASSEARGRVYGNTIYF. CDR3 bases: TGTGCCAGCAGTGAGGCTCGTGGCAGGGTGTACGGAAACACCATATATTTT.

The chain combines TRBV5-1 with TRBJ2-1, with D unclear. The V end lost 0 bases, the J end lost 8 bases, and 6 bases lay between the germline ends. The CDR3 consists of 12 residues. Germline V gives CDR1 SGHRS, CDR2 YFSETQ. The CDR3: CASSLADHEQFF. DNA for the CDR3: TGCGCCAGCAGCTTGGCGGACCATGAGCAGTTCTTC.

V is TRBV19 and J is TRBJ1-2; D call uncertain. The CDR3 length is 13 residues. V lost 3 bases, J lost 4 bases, and 9 bases lay in between. Germline assignment: CDR1 LNHDA and CDR2 SQIVND (reference sequence). DNA of the CDR3: TGTGCCAGTAGTATTGCGTCCCTCTATGGCTACACCTTC. Amino acids: CASSIASLYGYTF. The whole variable domain, filled in from reference TRBV19 and TRBJ1-2, reads DGGITQSPKYLFRKEGQNVTLSCEQNLNHDAMYWYRQDPGQGLRLIYYSQIVNDFQKGDIAEGYSVSREKKESFPLTVTSAQKNPTAFYLCASSIASLYGYTFGSGTRLTVV.